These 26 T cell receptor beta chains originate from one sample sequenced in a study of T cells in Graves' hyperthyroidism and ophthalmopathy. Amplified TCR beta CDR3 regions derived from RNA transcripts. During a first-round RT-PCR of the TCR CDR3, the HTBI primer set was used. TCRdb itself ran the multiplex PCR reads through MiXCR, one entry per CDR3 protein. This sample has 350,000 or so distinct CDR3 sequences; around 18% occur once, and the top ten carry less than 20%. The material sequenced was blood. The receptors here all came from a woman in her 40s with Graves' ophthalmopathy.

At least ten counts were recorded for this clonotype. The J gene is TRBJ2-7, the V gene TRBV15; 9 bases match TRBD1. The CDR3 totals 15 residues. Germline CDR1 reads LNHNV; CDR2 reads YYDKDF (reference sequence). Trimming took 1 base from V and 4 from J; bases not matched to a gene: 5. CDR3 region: CATSRAGTGQYEQYF. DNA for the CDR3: TGTGCCACCAGCAGAGCCGGGACAGGGCAATACGAGCAGTACTTC. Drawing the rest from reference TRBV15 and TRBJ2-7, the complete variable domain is DAMVIQNPRYQVTQFGKPVTLSCSQTLNHNVMYWYQQKSSQAPKLLFHYYDKDFNNEADTPDNFQSRRPNTSFCFLDIRSPGLGDTAMYLCATSRAGTGQYEQYFGPGTRLTVT.

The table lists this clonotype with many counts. The CDR3 nucleotides read TGTGCCAGCAGCGTGAACACTGAAGCTTTCTTT. Translation: CASSVNTEAFF. J is TRBJ1-1 and V is TRBV7-2; D is unresolved. This CDR3 is 11 amino acids long. The germline gives CDR1 SGHTA, CDR2 FQGNSA. Trimming removed 5 bases at V and 0 bases at J, with 1 base between.

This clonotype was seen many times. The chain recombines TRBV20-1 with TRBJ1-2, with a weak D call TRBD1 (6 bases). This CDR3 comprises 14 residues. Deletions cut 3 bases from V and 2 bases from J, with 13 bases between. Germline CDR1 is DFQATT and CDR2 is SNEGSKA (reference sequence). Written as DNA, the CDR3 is TGCAGTGCTAGCACCCCAGGGGCCAACTATGGCTACACCTTC. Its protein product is CSASTPGANYGYTF.

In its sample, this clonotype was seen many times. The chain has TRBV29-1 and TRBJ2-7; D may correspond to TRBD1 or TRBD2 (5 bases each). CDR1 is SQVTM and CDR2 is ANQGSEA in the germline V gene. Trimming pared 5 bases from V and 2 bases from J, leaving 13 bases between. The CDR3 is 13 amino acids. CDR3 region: CSVQHGTAYEQYF. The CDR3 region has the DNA TGCAGCGTTCAACACGGGACCGCCTACGAGCAGTACTTC.

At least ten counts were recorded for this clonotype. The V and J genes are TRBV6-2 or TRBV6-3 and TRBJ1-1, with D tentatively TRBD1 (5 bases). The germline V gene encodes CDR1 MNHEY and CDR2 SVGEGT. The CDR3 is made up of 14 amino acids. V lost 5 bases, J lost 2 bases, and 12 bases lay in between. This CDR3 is CASSAIRDNTEAFF. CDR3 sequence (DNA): TGTGCCAGCAGTGCTATCCGGGACAACACTGAAGCTTTCTTT.

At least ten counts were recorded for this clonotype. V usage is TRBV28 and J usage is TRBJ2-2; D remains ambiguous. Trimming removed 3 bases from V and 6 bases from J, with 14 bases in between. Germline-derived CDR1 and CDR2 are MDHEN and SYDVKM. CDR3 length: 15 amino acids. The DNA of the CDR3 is TGTGCCAGCAGTTTGGGATTCGAACCCTCCGGGGAGCTGTTTTTT. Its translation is CASSLGFEPSGELFF.

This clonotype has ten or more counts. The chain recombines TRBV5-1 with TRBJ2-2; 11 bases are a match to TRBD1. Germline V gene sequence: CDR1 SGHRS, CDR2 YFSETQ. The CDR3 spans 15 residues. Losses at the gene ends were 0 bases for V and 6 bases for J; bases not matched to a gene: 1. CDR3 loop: CASSLAGQGAGELFF. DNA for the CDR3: TGCGCCAGCAGCTTGGCGGGACAGGGGGCCGGGGAGCTGTTTTTT. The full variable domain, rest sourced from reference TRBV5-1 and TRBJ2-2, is KAGVTQTPRYLIKTRGQQVTLSCSPISGHRSVSWYQQTPGQGLQFLFEYFSETQRNKGNFPGRFSGRQFSNSRSEMNVSTLELGDSALYLCASSLAGQGAGELFFGEGSRLTVL.

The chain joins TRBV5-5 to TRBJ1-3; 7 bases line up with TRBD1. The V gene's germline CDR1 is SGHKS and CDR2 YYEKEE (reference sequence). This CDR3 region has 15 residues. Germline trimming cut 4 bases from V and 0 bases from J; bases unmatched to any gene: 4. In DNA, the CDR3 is TGTGCCAGCAGCCGGGACAGCGGCTCTGGAAACACCATATATTTT. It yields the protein CASSRDSGSGNTIYF.

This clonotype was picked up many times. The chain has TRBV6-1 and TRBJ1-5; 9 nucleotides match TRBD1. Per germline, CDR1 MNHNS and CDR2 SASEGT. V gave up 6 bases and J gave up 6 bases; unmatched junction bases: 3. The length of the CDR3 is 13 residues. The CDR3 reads CASRWDRAQPQHF. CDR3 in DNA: TGTGCCAGCAGATGGGACAGGGCTCAGCCCCAGCATTTT.

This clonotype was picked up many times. In DNA form, the CDR3 reads TGTGCCAGCAGTCCCGCGGGACGGATCTACGAGCAGTACTTC. Its protein is CASSPAGRIYEQYF. V usage is TRBV28 and J usage is TRBJ2-7; D is perhaps TRBD2 (6 bases). CDR3 length: 14 residues. CDR1 and CDR2 from the germline V gene are MDHEN and SYDVKM. The V end lost 5 bases, the J end lost 3 bases, and 14 bases lay between the germline ends.

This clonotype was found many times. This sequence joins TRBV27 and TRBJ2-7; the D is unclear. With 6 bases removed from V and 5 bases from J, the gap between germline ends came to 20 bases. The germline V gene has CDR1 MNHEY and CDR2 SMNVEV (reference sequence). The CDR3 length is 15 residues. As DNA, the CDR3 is TGTGCCAGCAGAACTACCTGGGTCTCGCAGGACGAGCAGTACTTC. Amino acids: CASRTTWVSQDEQYF.

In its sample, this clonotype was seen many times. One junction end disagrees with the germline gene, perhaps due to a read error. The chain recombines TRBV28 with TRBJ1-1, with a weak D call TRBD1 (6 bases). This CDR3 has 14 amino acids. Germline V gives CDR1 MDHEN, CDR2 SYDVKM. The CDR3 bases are TGTGCCAGCAGTCTATGGACAGAGAACACTGAAGCTTTCTTT. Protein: CASSLWTENTEAFF.

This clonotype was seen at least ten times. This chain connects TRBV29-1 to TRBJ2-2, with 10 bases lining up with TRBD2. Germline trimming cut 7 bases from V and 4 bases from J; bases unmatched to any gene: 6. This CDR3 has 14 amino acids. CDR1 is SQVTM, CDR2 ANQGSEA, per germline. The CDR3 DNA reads TGCAGCGCGACTAGCGGGTCGGGCACCGGGGAGCTGTTTTTT. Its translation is CSATSGSGTGELFF.

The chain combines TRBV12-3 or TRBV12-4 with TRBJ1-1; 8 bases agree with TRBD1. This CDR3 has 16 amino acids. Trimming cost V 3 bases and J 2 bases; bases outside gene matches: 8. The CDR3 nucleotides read TGTGCCAGCAGTTTTCGACAGGGGTCATTTAACACTGAAGCTTTCTTT. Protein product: CASSFRQGSFNTEAFF.

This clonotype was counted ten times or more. The CDR3 sequence is CASRPGRAGELFF. The CDR3 nucleotides are TGTGCCAGCAGACCCGGACGCGCCGGGGAGCTGTTTTTT. The chain is built from TRBV6-2 or TRBV6-3 and TRBJ2-2; D call uncertain. Germline values: CDR1 MNHEY, CDR2 SVGEGT. V lost 6 bases and J 6 bases, leaving 11 bases between the germline ends. The CDR3 runs to 13 residues.

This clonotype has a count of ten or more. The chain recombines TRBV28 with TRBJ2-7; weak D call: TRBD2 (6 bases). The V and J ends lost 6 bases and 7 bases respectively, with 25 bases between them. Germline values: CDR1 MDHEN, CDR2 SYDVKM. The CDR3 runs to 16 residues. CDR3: CASRVVDGGNYVEQYF. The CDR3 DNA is TGTGCCAGCAGAGTTGTTGATGGGGGGAACTACGTGGAGCAGTACTTC.

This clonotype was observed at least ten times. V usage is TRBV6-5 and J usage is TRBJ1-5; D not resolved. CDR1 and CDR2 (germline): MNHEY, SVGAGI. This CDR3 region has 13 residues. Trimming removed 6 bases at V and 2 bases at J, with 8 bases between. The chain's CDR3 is CASRGSGNQPQHF. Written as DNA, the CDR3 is TGTGCCAGCAGGGGAAGTGGCAATCAGCCCCAGCATTTT.

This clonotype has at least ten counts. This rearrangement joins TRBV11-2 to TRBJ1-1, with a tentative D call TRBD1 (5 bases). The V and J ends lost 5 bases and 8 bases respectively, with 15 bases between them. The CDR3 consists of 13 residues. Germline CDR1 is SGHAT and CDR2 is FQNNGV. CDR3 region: CASSPDGAGEAFF. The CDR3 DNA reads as TGTGCCAGCAGCCCCGATGGGGCGGGAGAAGCTTTCTTT.

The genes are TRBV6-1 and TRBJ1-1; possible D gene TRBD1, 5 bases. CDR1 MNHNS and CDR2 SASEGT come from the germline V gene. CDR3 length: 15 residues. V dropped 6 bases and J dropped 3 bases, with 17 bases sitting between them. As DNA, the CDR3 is TGTGCCAGCAGGCAGGACACAGCTTGGGACACTGAAGCTTTCTTT. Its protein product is CASRQDTAWDTEAFF.

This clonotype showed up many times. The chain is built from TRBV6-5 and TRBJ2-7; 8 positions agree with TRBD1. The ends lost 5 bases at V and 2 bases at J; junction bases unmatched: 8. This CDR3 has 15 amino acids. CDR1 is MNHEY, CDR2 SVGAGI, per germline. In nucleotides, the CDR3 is TGTGCCAGCAGTAACGGACAGGGAGTGACCTACGAGCAGTACTTC. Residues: CASSNGQGVTYEQYF.

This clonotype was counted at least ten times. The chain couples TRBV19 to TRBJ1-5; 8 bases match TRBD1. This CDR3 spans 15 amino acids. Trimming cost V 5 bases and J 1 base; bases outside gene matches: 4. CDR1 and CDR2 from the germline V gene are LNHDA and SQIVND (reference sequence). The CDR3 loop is CASSSRTGSNQPQHF. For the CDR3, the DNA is TGTGCCAGTAGTTCGCGGACAGGGAGCAATCAGCCCCAGCATTTT. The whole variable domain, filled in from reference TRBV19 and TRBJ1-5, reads DGGITQSPKYLFRKEGQNVTLSCEQNLNHDAMYWYRQDPGQGLRLIYYSQIVNDFQKGDIAEGYSVSREKKESFPLTVTSAQKNPTAFYLCASSSRTGSNQPQHFGDGTRLSIL.

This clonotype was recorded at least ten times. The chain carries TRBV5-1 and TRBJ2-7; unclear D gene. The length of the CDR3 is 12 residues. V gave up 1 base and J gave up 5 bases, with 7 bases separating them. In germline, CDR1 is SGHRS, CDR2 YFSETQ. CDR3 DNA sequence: TGCGCCAGCAGCTTGCCCTCGGACGAGCAGTACTTC. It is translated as CASSLPSDEQYF.

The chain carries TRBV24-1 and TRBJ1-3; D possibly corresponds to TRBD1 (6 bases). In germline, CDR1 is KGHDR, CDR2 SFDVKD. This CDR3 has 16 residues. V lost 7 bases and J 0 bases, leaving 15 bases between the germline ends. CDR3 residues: CATRTTGNVSGNTIYF. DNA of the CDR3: TGTGCCACCAGGACCACAGGGAACGTCTCTGGAAACACCATATATTTT.

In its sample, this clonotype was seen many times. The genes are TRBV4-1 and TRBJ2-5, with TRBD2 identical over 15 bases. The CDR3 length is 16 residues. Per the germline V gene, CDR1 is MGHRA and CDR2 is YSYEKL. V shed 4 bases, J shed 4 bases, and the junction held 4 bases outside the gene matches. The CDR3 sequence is CASSPGLAGGVETQYF. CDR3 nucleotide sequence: TGCGCCAGCAGCCCCGGACTAGCGGGAGGGGTAGAGACCCAGTACTTC.

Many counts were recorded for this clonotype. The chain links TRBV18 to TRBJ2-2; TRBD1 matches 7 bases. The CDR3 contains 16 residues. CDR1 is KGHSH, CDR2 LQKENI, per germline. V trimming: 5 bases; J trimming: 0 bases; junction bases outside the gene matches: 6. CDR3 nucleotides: TGTGCCAGCTCAAAGCAGGGGGATGCGAACACCGGGGAGCTGTTTTTT. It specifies CASSKQGDANTGELFF.

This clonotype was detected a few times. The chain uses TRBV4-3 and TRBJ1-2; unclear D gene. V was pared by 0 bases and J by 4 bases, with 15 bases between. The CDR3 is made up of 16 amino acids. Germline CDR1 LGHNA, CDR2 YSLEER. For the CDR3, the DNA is TGCGCCAGCAGCCAAGATCTCGGATTGGGCCTCTATGGCTACACCTTC. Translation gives CASSQDLGLGLYGYTF.